This T cell receptor beta chain was profiled in a study of Graves' ophthalmopathy and Graves' hyperthyroidism. After removal of 0 bases from V and 3 bases from J, the junction contained 4 bases not matched to a gene. CDR3 length: 15 amino acids. The germline V gene has CDR1 SGHRS and CDR2 YFSETQ. Amplification from RNA transcripts yielded the TCR beta CDR3 regions. Second-round multiplex PCR came after first-round RT-PCR with HTBI primers. From the multiplex PCR reads, TCRdb called clonotypes with MiXCR, one entry per CDR3 protein. The sample lists about 660,000 distinct CDR3 sequences; about two fifths were seen once.

The genes are TRBV5-1 and TRBJ1-1; 8 positions match TRBD1. This receptor was obtained from an adult man with Graves' ophthalmopathy. Sequencing was carried out using peripheral blood. CDR3 loop: CASSLADRVDTEAFF. CDR3 nucleotide sequence: TGCGCCAGCAGCTTGGCGGACAGGGTGGACACTGAAGCTTTCTTT.